This TCR beta chain was observed in a study of control samples from healthy donors and cancer patients. This clone appeared a single time. J gave up 7 bases and V 5 bases, and 14 bases lay outside the gene matches. This CDR3 comprises 16 residues. Germline CDR1 is KGHSH and CDR2 is LQKENI. Sequencing was performed with immunoSEQ multiplex PCR; in TCRdb, only in-frame clones are kept and a portion is missing. The data show tens of thousands of clones, with around 94% seen just once and roughly 4% held by the top ten. The clonotype originates from a man younger than 40 in good health. This chain links TRBV18 with TRBJ1-1; the match to TRBD1 covers 9 bases. Specimen: blood. In DNA form, the CDR3 reads TGTGCCAGCTCAACAGGGGACAGGGCCCAAGACCATGAAGCTTTCTTT. Its protein product is CASSTGDRAQDHEAFF.